This T cell receptor (beta chain) emerged from a study of early T cells in non-severe SARS-CoV-2 infection. Study-wide background: Sequencing used unsorted whole-blood bulk RNA, so chains lack pairing. Study results and limitations: VDJdb matches were skewed toward anti-spike CD8 T cell responses.

Regarding this clonotype: Its antigen is unidentified. A clone one base away is much larger, so this may be a read error.

Researchers tagged individual cDNA molecules with unique molecular identifiers. TCRdb re-called the 5' RACE reads through MiXCR, storing one row per CDR3 protein. The sample carries approximately 80,000 distinct CDR3 sequences, approximately 12% recorded once. The V gene lost 7 bases and the J gene lost 4 bases, with 10 bases spanning the gap. The germline CDR1 and CDR2 sequences are SQVTM and ANQGSEA. The CDR3 has 11 residues. The gene calls are TRBV29-1 and TRBJ1-1; TRBD1 might be the D (5 bases). Sequencing was carried out using whole blood. The TCR was taken from an adult who was a healthcare worker with PCR-confirmed SARS-CoV-2 infection or an uninfected control (not recorded which). The CDR3 DNA follows: TGCAGCGCCGGGGCCAGCACTGAAGCTTTCTTT. This translates into CSAGASTEAFF.